This entry is about one TCR beta chain. This CDR3 comprises 13 residues. CDR1 is KGHSH and CDR2 is LQKENI in the germline V gene. V was shortened by 3 bases and J by 6 bases, with 11 bases between the two germline ends. Original processing methods: Nucleated cell number was recorded as an estimate derived from reference gene primer amplification. TCRdb's copy holds only in-frame clones and misses some; the assay was immunoSEQ multiplex PCR. That table gives V, J and clone size, and the DNA gave D and trimming. The table shows about 70,000 clones, with 70% to 90% occurring only once. This specimen comes from a study of blood T cell repertoires in COVID-19. Study as a whole: The origin of the acute and convalescent COVID-19 samples was the United States, Italy and Spain. T cells, B-cell-depleted T cells, or PBMCs supplied cDNA or gDNA.

This sequence was found in a man in his 70s with active COVID-19. V gene TRBV18 combines with J gene TRBJ1-2; D unclear. The sample comprised peripheral blood. CDR3 sequence reads: CASSPRGGDGYTF. Written as DNA, the CDR3 is TGTGCCAGCTCACCCCGGGGTGGGGATGGCTACACCTTC.